The clone carrying this T cell receptor (beta chain) was picked up a small number of times. These data originate in a study of blood T cells in healthy people across ages. A sample-barcoded 5' primer and a J-beta primer mix were used in a second PCR of roughly 7 to 11 cycles. From the 5' RACE reads, TCRdb called clonotypes with MiXCR, one entry per CDR3 protein. The sample lists under 700,000 distinct CDR3 sequences, more than 20% occurring once. This sample was shared with a second study, whose subject was T cells of mothers and their children.

Sample: blood. The receptor was derived from a boy younger than 18 in good health.

Here the CDR3 reads CASSLQGGGTEAFF. Written as DNA, the CDR3 is TGTGCCAGCAGCTTACAGGGGGGAGGGACTGAAGCTTTCTTT. This chain connects TRBV7-2 to TRBJ1-1; TRBD1 matches 7 bases. Germline V gene lookup returns CDR1 SGHTA and CDR2 FQGNSA. The CDR3 contains 14 residues. The V and J ends lost 2 bases and 5 bases, in that order; junction bases with no gene match: 5.